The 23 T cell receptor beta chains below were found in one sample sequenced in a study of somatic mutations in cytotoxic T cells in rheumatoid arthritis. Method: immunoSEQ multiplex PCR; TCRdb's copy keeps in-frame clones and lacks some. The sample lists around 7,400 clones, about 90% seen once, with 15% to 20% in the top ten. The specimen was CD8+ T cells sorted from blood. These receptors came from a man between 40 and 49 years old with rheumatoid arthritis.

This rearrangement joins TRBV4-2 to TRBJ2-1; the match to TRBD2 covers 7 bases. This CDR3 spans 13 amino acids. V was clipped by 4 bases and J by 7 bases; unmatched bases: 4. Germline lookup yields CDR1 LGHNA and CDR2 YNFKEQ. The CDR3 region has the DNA TGTGCCAGCAGCCCCCAGGGAGGGAATGAGCAGTTCTTC. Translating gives CASSPQGGNEQFF.

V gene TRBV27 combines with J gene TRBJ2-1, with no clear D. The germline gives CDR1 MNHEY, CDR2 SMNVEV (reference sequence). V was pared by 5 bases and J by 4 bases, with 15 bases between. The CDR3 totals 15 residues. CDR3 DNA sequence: TGTGCCAGCAGTAGCACTACCGTACCTTACAATGAGCAGTTCTTC. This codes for CASSSTTVPYNEQFF.

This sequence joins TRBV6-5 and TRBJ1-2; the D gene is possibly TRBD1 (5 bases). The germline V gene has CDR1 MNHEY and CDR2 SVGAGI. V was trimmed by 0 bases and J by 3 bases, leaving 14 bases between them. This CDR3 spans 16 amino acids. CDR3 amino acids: CASSYSEEGGDYGYTF. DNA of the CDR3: TGTGCCAGCAGTTACTCGGAAGAAGGAGGGGACTATGGCTACACCTTC.

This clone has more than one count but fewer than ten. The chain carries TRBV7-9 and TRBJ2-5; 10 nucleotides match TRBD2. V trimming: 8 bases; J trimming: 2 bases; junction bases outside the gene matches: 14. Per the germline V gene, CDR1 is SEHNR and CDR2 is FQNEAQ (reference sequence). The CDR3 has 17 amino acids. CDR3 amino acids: CASGELAGGPLQETQYF. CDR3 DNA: TGTGCCAGCGGGGAGTTAGCGGGGGGTCCATTACAAGAGACCCAGTACTTC.

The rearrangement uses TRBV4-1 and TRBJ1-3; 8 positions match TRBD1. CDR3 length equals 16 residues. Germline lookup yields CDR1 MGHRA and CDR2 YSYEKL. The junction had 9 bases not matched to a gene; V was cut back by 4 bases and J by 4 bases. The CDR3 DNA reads TGCGCCAGCAGCCTCTATTCAGGGGGCACAGGAAACACCATATATTTT. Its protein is CASSLYSGGTGNTIYF.

CDR3: CASSAGTPNTGELFF. The CDR3 DNA is TGTGCCAGCAGCGCCGGGACTCCGAACACCGGGGAGCTGTTTTTT. The gene calls are TRBV7-8 and TRBJ2-2, with a possible D match to TRBD2 (6 bases). V was trimmed by 5 bases and J by 0 bases, leaving 10 bases between them. Germline lookup yields CDR1 SGHVS and CDR2 FQNEAQ. CDR3 size: 15 residues.

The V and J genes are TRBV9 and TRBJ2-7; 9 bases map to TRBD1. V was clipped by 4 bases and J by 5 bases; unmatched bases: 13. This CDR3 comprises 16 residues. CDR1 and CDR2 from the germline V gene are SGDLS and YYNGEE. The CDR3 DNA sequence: TGTGCCAGCAGCCTGACTCCGGGACAGGGTTTAAACGAGCAGTACTTC. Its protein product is CASSLTPGQGLNEQYF.

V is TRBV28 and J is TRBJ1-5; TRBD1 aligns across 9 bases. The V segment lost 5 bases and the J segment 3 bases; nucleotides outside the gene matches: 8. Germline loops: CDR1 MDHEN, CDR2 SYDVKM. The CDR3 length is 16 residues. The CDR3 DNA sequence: TGTGCCAGCAGTCCGATAGGGACAGGGAACAATCAGCCCCAGCATTTT. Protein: CASSPIGTGNNQPQHF.

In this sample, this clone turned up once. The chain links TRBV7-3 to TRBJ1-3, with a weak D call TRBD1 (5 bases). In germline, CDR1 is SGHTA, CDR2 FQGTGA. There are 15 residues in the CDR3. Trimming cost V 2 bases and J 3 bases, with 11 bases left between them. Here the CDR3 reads CASSLSGGFGNTIYF. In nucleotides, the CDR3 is TGTGCCAGCAGCTTATCCGGGGGATTTGGAAACACCATATATTTT.

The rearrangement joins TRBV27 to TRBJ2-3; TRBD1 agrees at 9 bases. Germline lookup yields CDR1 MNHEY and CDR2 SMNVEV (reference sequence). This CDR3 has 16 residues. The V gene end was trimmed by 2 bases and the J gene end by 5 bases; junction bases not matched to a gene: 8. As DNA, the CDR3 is TGTGCCAGCAGTTTACAACAGGGGGCTGGGGAAGATACGCAGTATTTT. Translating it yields CASSLQQGAGEDTQYF.

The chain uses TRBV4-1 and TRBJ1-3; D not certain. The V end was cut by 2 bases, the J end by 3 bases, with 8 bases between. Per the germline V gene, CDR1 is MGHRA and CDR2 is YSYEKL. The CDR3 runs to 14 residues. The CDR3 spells CASSQRQFGNTIYF. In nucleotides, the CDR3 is TGCGCCAGCAGCCAACGACAATTTGGAAACACCATATATTTT.

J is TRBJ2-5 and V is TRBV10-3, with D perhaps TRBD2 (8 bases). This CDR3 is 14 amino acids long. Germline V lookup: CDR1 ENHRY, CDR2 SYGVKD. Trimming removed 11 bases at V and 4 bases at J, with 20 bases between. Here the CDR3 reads CAPGGGRSAETQYF. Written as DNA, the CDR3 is TGTGCCCCGGGAGGGGGCCGATCGGCAGAGACCCAGTACTTC.

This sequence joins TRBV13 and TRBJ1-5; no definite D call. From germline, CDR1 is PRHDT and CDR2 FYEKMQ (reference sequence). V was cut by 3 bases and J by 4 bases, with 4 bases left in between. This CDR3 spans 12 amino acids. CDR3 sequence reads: CASSFTNQPQHF. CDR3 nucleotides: TGTGCCAGCAGCTTTACAAATCAGCCCCAGCATTTT.

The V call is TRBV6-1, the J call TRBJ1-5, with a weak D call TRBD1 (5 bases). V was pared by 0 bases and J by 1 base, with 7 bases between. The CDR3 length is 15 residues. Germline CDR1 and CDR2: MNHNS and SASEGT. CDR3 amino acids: CASSEAAGSNQPQHF. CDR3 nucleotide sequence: TGTGCCAGCAGTGAAGCGGCAGGGAGCAATCAGCCCCAGCATTTT.

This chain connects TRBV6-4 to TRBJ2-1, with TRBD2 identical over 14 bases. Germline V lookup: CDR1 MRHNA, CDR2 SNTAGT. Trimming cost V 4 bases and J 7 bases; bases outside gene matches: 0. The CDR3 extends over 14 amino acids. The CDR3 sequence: CASSGTSGGNEQFF. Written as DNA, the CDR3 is TGTGCCAGCAGTGGGACTAGCGGGGGGAATGAGCAGTTCTTC.

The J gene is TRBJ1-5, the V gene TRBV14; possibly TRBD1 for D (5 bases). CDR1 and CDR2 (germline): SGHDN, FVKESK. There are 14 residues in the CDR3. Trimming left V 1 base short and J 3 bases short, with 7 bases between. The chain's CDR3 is CASSQGGSNQPQHF. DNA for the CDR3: TGTGCCAGCAGCCAAGGGGGCTCCAATCAGCCCCAGCATTTT.

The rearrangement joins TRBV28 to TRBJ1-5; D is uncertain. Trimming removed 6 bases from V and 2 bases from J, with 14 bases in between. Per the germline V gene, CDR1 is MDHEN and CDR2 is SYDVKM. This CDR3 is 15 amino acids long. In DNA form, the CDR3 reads TGTGCCAGCAGATTAGACCGCGGGGGCAATCAGCCCCAGCATTTT. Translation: CASRLDRGGNQPQHF.

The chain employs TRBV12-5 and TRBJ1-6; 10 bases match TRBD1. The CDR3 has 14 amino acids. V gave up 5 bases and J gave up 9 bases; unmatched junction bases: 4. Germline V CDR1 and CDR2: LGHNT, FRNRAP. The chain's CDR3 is CASGAGTGVSPLHF. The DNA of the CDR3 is TGTGCTAGTGGTGCCGGGACAGGGGTTTCACCCCTCCACTTT.

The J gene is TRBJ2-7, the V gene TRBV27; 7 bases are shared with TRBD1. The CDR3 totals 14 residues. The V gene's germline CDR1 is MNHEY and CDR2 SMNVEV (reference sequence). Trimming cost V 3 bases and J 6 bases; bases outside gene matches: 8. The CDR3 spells CASSFQRQGSEQYF. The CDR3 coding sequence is TGTGCCAGCAGTTTCCAACGACAGGGTTCCGAGCAGTACTTC.

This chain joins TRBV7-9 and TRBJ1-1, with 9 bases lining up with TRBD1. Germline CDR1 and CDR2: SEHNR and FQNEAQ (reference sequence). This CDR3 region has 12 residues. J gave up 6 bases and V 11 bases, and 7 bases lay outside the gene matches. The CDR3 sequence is CAGIQGAAEAFF. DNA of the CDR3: TGTGCCGGTATACAGGGGGCCGCTGAAGCTTTCTTT.

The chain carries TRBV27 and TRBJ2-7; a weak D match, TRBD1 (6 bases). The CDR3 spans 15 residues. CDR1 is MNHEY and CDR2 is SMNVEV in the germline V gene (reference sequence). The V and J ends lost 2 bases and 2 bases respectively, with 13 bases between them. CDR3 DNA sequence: TGTGCCAGCAGTTTAGGGGCAGGGGTCACCTACGAGCAGTACTTC. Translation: CASSLGAGVTYEQYF.

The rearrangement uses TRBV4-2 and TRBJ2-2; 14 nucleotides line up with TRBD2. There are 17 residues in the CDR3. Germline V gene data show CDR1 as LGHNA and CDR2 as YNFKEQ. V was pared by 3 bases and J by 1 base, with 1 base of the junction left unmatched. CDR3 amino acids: CASSQGTSGGNTGELFF. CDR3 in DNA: TGTGCCAGCAGCCAGGGGACTAGCGGGGGGAACACCGGGGAGCTGTTTTTT.

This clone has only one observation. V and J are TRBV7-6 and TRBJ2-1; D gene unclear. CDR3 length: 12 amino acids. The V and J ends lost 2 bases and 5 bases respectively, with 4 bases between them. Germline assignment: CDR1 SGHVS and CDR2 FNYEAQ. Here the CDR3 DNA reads TGTGCCAGCAGCTTAACAAACAATGAGCAGTTCTTC. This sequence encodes CASSLTNNEQFF.